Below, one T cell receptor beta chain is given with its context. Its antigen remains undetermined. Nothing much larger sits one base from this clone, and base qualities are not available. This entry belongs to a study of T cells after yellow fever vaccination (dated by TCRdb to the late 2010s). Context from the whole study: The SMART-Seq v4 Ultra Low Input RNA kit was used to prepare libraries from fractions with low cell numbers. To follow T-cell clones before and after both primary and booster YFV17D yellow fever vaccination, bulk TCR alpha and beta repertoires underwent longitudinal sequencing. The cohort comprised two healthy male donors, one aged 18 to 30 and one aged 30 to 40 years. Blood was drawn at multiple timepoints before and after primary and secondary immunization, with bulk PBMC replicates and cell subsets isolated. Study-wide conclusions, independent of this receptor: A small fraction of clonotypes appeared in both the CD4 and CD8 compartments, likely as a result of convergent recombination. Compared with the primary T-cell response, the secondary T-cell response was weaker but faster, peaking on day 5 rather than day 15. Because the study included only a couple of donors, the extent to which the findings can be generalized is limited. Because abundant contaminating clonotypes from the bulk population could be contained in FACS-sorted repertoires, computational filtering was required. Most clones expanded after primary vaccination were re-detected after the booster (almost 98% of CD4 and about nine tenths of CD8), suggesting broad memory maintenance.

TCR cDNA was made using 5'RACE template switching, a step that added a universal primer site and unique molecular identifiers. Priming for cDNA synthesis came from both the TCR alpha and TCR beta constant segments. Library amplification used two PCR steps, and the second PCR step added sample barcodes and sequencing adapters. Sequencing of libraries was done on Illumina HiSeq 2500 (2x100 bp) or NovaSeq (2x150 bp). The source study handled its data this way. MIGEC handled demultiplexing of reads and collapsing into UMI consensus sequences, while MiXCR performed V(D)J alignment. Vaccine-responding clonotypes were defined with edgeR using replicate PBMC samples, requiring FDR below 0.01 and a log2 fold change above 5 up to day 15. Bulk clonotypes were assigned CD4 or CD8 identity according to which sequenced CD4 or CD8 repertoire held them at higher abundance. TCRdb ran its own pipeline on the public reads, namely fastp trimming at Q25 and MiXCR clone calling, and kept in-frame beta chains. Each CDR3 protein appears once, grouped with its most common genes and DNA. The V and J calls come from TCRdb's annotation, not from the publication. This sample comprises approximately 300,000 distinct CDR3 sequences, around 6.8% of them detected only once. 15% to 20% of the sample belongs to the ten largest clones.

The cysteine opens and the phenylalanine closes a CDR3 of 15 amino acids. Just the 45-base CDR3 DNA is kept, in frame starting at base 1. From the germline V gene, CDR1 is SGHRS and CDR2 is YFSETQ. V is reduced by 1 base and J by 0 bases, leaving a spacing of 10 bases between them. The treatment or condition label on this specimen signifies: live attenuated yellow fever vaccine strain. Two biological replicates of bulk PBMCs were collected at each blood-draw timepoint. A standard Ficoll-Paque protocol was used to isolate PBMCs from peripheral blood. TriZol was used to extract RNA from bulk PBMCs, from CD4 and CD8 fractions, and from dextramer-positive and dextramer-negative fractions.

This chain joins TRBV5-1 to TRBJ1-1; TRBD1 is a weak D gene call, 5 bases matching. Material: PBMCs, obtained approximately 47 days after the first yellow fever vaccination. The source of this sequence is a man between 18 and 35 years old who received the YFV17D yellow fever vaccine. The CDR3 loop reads CASSLQGYMNTEAFF. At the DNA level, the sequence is TGCGCCAGCAGCTTGCAGGGCTACATGAACACTGAAGCTTTCTTT.